The rows below give T cell receptor beta chains drawn from one sample of a study of OX40 agonist ivuxolimab in advanced cancers. The protocol was immunoSEQ multiplex PCR, while the TCRdb copy is restricted to in-frame clones and leaves out a portion. The data show 55,000 to 70,000 clones, 87% seen once. The sample consisted of CD4+ or CD8+ T cells sorted from blood, taken in a trial of the OX40 agonist ivuxolimab. These TCRs come from an adult with an advanced solid tumor such as melanoma, head and neck, liver or kidney cancer. CDR3s include the opening cysteine and the closing phenylalanine or tryptophan. Each record gives: J gene, clone size, D gene, V gene, CDR3 DNA, CDR3 protein. The D gene is left open where the match is weak. Clone size is given for some rows only: seen once, a few or many times, or a class if the clone is expanded.

TRBJ2-1 | NA | TRBD1 | TRBV5-4 | TGTGCCAGCAGCCTAGACAGGGGGGGATACAATGAGCAGTTCTTC | CASSLDRGGYNEQFF
TRBJ1-5 | NA | NA | TRBV12-5 | TGTGCTAGTGGTTCCGTGGGTCAGCCCCAGCATTTT | CASGSVGQPQHF
TRBJ1-1 | once | NA | TRBV5-1 | TGCGCCAGCAGCTTCGTTGGGGAGAACACTGAAGCTTTCTTT | CASSFVGENTEAFF
TRBJ2-1 | NA | NA | TRBV2 | TGTGCCAGCATGCCGCGATCCGGGACCGGGGAACGGTTCTTC | CASMPRSGTGERFF
TRBJ1-2 | NA | TRBD1 | TRBV6-1 | TGCGCCAGCAGTGATCTCAGGGGGCAAAGTGGCTACACCTTC | CASSDLRGQSGYTF
TRBJ1-4 | NA | TRBD1 | TRBV30 | TGTGCCTGGAGTAGCTGGACAGGGAGGGGGTTTAATGAAAAACTGTTTTTT | CAWSSWTGRGFNEKLFF
TRBJ1-2 | NA | NA | TRBV7-2 | TGTGCCAGCAGCCAGGACAGAAACTTAGTCGGCTACACCTTC | CASSQDRNLVGYTF
TRBJ2-3 | NA | TRBD1 | TRBV5-1 | TGCGCCAGCAGCTCGGCGGGACAGGGGTTAGATACGCAGTATTTT | CASSSAGQGLDTQYF
TRBJ2-5 | NA | NA | TRBV5-4 | TGTGCCAGCAGCTCGGGGTGGGGAGCCCAAGAGACCCAGTACTTC | CASSSGWGAQETQYF
TRBJ1-4 | NA | TRBD1 | TRBV5-5 | TGTGCCAGCACCCCGGGACAGGGTTTTGAAAAACTGTTTTTT | CASTPGQGFEKLFF
TRBJ2-7 | NA | NA | TRBV15 | TGTGCCACCAGCAGAGACCACGCGAGGGGCGGCGACGAGCAGTACTTC | CATSRDHARGGDEQYF
TRBJ2-6 | NA | NA | TRBV7-8 | TGTGCCAGCAGCTTAAGGGCCCAGGTGTTTGGGGCCAACGTCCTGACTTTC | CASSLRAQVFGANVLTF
TRBJ2-3 | NA | TRBD2 | TRBV5-4 | TGTGCCAGCAGCTCCGGGACTATCACAGATACGCAGTATTTT | CASSSGTITDTQYF
TRBJ2-7 | NA | NA | TRBV28 | TGTGCCAGCAGACGGGACTCCCGGGCGTCCTACGAGCAGTACTTC | CASRRDSRASYEQYF
TRBJ1-2 | NA | TRBD1 | TRBV28 | TGTGCCAGCAGTTGGGACAGGGGGGGCTATGGCTACACCTTC | CASSWDRGGYGYTF
TRBJ1-3 | NA | TRBD1 | TRBV7-2 | TGTGCCAGCAGCCACGACAGGGGGCCTGGAAACACCATATATTTT | CASSHDRGPGNTIYF
TRBJ1-3 | NA | NA | TRBV6-5 | TGTGCCAGCAGTTACCGGGGCACCATATATTTT | CASSYRGTIYF
TRBJ1-5 | NA | NA | TRBV12-1 | TGTGCCAGCAGCCCGGGACAGTACAATCAGCCCCAGCATTTT | CASSPGQYNQPQHF
TRBJ1-2 | once | NA | TRBV5-1 | TGCGCCAGCAGCTGGGGCGCCACGGCCGGCACCTTC | CASSWGATAGTF
TRBJ1-2 | NA | TRBD1 | TRBV7-2 | TGCGCCAGCAGCTTAGGAATAAGTCAGGGGGTGGGCGGCTACACCTTC | CASSLGISQGVGGYTF
TRBJ1-2 | once | TRBD1 | TRBV18 | TGTGCCAGCTCATTCAATCCCGGGACAGGGGGCATAGATGCTGGCTACACCTTC | CASSFNPGTGGIDAGYTF
TRBJ1-1 | few | TRBD1 | TRBV6-5 | TGTGCCAGCAGTATTGGGGACAGGGGGCGGACTGAAGCTTTCTTT | CASSIGDRGRTEAFF
TRBJ2-2 | NA | TRBD2 | TRBV4-1 | TGCGCCAGCAGCTTTAGCGGGTCGGGCCGGGAGCTGTTTTTT | CASSFSGSGRELFF
TRBJ2-1 | NA | NA | TRBV28 | TGTGCCAGCAGTTTAGCCTACTATGAATTGCTCTTC | CASSLAYYELLF
TRBJ2-5 | NA | NA | TRBV11-3 | TGTGCCAGCAGCCATTCTGGGAGGTCGGAGACCCAGTACTTC | CASSHSGRSETQYF
TRBJ2-7 | NA | TRBD1 | TRBV19 | TGTGCCAGTAGTATAGAGGACAGGGGGACCTACGAGCAGTACTTC | CASSIEDRGTYEQYF
TRBJ2-3 | NA | NA | TRBV10-3 | TGTGCCATCAGTGATGGAGCGGGCACTAGCACAGATACGCAGTATTTT | CAISDGAGTSTDTQYF
TRBJ2-1 | NA | TRBD1 | TRBV19 | TGTGCCAGCCGGGGGACAGGGCGCAATGAGCAGTTCTTC | CASRGTGRNEQFF
TRBJ2-7 | NA | TRBD2 | TRBV6-6 | TGTGCCAGCACCTTGACTAGCGGGAGCCTCGAGCAGTACTTC | CASTLTSGSLEQYF
TRBJ1-1 | once | NA | TRBV18 | TGTGCCAGCTCACCATCTGACAGCACTGAAGCTTTCTTT | CASSPSDSTEAFF
TRBJ2-2 | NA | NA | TRBV11-3 | TGTGCCAGCACCCCGGACGCGTACACCGGGGAGCTGTTTTTT | CASTPDAYTGELFF
TRBJ1-6 | few | NA | TRBV11-2 | TGTGCCAGCAGCGCGCACAGGGAGGGAGGAAATTCACCCCTCCACTTT | CASSAHREGGNSPLHF
TRBJ1-1 | NA | TRBD1 | TRBV7-9 | TGTGCCAGCAGCCCCAGACAGGGAATGAACACTGAAGCTTTCTTT | CASSPRQGMNTEAFF
TRBJ1-6 | NA | NA | TRBV7-9 | TGTGCCAGCAGCTCCCCAAATTCACCCCTCCACTTT | CASSSPNSPLHF
TRBJ1-2 | few | NA | TRBV7-2 | TGTGCCAGCAGCTTAGTGGGTGGAGGCGCCTATGGCTACACCTTC | CASSLVGGGAYGYTF
TRBJ2-7 | NA | NA | TRBV4-3 | TGCGCCAGCAGCCAAGACCGGGCAATCTACGAGCAGTACTTC | CASSQDRAIYEQYF
TRBJ2-5 | NA | TRBD1 | TRBV7-7 | TGTGCTAGCAGCTTAGGGACAGGGCAAGAGACCCAGTACTTC | CASSLGTGQETQYF